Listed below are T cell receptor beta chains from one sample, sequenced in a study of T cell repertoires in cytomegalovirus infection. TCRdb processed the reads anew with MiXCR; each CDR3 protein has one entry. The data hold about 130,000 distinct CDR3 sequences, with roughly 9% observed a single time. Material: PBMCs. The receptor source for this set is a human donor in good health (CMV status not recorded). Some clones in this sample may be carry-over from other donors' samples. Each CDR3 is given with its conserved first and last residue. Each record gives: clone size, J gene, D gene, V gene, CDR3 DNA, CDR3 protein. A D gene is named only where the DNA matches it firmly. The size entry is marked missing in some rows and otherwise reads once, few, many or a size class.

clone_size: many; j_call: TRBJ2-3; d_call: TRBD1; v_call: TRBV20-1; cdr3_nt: TGCAGTGCCCACGACAGGGGTACGCAGTATTTT; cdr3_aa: CSAHDRGTQYF
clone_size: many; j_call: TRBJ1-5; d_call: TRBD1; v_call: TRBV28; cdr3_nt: TGTGCCAGCAGTACCCGGACAGGGGGAAATCAGCCCCAGCATTTT; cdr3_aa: CASSTRTGGNQPQHF
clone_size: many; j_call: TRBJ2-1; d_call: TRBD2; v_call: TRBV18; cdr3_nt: TGTGCCAGCTCACCACCGGAGCGGGGGGGCGGCAATGAGCAGTTCTTC; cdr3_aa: CASSPPERGGGNEQFF
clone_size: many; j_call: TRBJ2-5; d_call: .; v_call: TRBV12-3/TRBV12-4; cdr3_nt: TGTGCCAGCAGTTTTGGGCGGGGTGAGACCCAGTACTTC; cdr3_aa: CASSFGRGETQYF
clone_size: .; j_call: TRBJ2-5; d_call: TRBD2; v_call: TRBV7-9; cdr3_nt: TGTGCCAGCAGCTTAGCGCGGGGGGCGGAGACCCAGTACTTC; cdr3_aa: CASSLARGAETQYF
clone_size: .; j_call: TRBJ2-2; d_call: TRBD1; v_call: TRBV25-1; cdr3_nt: TGTGCCAGCAAAAGACAGGGAGAGGCCGGGGAGCTGTTTTTT; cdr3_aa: CASKRQGEAGELFF
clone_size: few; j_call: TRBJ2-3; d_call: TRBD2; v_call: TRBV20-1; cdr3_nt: TGCAGTGCTAGAGGGGAGGGTACTCCAGATACGCAGTATTTT; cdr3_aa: CSARGEGTPDTQYF
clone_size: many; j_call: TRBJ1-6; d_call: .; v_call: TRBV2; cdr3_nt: TGTGCCAGCAGTGAGGGGTTAGCCTCACCCCTCCACTTT; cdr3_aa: CASSEGLASPLHF
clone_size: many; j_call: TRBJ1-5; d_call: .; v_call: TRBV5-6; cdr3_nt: TGTGCCAGCAGCTTCTCCCTCGATCAGCCCCAGCATTTT; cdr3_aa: CASSFSLDQPQHF
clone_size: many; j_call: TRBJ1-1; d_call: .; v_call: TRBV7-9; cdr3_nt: TGTGCCACCGACCCCTACACTGAAGCTTTCTTT; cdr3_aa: CATDPYTEAFF
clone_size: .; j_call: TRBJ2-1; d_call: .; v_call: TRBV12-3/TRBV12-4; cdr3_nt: TGCGCCGGCAGTTTAGGTTTGGATGAGCAGTTCTTC; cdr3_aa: CAGSLGLDEQFF
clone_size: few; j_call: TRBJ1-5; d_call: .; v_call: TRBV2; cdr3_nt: TGTGCCAGCGGGGGTACCTTAGGTCAGCCCCAGCATTTT; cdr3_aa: CASGGTLGQPQHF
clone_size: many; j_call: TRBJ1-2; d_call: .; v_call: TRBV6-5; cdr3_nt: TGTGCCAGCAGTTACTCGCAACAGGGAAAAGATGGCTACACCTTC; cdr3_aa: CASSYSQQGKDGYTF
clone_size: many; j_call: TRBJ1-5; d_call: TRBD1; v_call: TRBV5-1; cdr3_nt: TGCGCCAGCAGCCCCGGACAGGTGGAGGAGCAGCCCCAGCATTTT; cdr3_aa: CASSPGQVEEQPQHF
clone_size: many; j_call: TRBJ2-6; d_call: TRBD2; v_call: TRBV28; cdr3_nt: TGTGCCAGCAGTTCCTGGGGGGGGGGAGGGGCCAACGTCCTGACTTTC; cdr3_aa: CASSSWGGGGANVLTF
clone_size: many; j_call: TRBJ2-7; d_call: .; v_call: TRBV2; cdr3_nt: TGTGCCAGCAGTGCAGGGGCCAGCTCCTACGAGCAGTACTTC; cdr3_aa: CASSAGASSYEQYF
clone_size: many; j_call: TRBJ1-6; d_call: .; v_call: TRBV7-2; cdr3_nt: TGTGCCAGCAGCTTAGATTGGCGGGACTATTCACCCCTCCACTTT; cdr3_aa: CASSLDWRDYSPLHF
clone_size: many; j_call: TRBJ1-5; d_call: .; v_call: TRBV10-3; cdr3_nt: TGTGCCATCAGTGACTCGGGGGGATCCAATCAGCCCCAGCATTTT; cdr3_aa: CAISDSGGSNQPQHF
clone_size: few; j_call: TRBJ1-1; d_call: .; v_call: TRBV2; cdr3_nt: TGTGCCAGCAGTACCCGGGCCTACACTGAAGCTTTCTTT; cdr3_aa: CASSTRAYTEAFF
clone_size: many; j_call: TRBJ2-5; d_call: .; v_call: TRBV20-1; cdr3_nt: TGCAGTGCTAGAAAGTGGGTGGGGCCAGAGACCCAGTACTTC; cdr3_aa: CSARKWVGPETQYF
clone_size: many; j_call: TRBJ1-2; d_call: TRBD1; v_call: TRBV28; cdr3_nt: TGTGCCAGCAGTGCGCCGGGACAGGGGGCTTGGGGCTACACCTTC; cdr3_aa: CASSAPGQGAWGYTF
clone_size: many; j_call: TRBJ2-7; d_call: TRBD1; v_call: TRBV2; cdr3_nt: TGTGCCAGCGGTGCCGGGACAGGGTCCTACGAGCAGTACTTC; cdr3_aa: CASGAGTGSYEQYF
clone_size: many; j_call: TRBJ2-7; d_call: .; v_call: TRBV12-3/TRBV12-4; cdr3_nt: TGTGCCAGCAGTTTCGGGGGCCCCTACGAGCAGTACTTC; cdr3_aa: CASSFGGPYEQYF
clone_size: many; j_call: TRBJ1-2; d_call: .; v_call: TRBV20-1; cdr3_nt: TGCAGTGCTTTAGGAGGGGCTAATGGCTACACCTTC; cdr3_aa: CSALGGANGYTF
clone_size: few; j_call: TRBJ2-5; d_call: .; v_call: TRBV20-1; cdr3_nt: TGCAGTGCTAGAGATTGGGCTAGCTCGAAAGAGACCCAGTACTTC; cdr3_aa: CSARDWASSKETQYF
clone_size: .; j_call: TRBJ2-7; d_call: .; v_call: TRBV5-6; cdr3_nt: TGTGCCAGCAGCTCCATGCTGAGGTACGAGCAGTACTTC; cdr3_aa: CASSSMLRYEQYF
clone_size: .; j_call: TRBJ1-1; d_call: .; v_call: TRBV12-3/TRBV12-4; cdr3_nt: TGTGCCAGCAGGCGGACCGCAGGGAACACTGAAGCTTTCTTT; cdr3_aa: CASRRTAGNTEAFF
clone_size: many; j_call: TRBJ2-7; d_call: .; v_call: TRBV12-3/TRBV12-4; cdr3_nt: TGTGCCAGCAGTTTCGCAGGAAACTACGAGCAGTACTTC; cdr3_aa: CASSFAGNYEQYF
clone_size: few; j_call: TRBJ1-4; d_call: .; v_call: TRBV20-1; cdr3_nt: TGCAGTGCCCCACGGGGAGTAGATGAAAAACTGTTTTTT; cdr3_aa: CSAPRGVDEKLFF
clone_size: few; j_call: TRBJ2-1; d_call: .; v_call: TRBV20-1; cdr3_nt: TGCAGTGCTCGACGTGGTCGAACGGCGTCGAATGAGCAGTTCTTC; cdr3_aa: CSARRGRTASNEQFF
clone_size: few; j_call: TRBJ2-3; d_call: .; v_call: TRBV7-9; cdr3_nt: TGTGCCAGCAGCTCCAGGGGGGGAGACACAGATACGCAGTATTTT; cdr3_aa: CASSSRGGDTDTQYF
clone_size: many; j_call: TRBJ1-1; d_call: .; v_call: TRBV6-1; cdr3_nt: TGTGCCAGCAGTCAACCCTCACGGGGTAGCACTGAAGCTTTCTTT; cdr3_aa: CASSQPSRGSTEAFF
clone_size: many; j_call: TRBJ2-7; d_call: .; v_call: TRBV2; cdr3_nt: TGTGCCAGCAGTGGGTTGGGGACGGTGTCCTACGAGCAGTACTTC; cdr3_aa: CASSGLGTVSYEQYF
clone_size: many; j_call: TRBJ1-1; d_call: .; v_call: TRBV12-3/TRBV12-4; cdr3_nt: TGTGCCAGCAGTTTTCGGGGGGAGGATGAAGCTTTCTTT; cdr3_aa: CASSFRGEDEAFF
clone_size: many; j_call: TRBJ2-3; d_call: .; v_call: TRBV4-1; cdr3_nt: TGCGCCAGCAGCTTCAGGACTAGAGGGGGAGATACGCAGTATTTT; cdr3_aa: CASSFRTRGGDTQYF
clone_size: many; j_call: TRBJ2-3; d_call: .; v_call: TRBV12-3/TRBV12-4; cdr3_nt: TGTGCCAGCAGTTTAGGCCCTCCTCGCACAGATACGCAGTATTTT; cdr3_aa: CASSLGPPRTDTQYF
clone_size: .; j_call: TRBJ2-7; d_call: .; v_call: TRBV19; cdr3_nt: TGTGCCAGTAGTGCCGGGACGGGGGGCGTAAGCTACGAGCAGTACTTC; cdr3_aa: CASSAGTGGVSYEQYF
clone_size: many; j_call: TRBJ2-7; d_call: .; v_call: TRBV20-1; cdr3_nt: TGCAGTGCTAGAGGGTGGACAGCCTACGAGCAGTACTTC; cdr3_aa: CSARGWTAYEQYF
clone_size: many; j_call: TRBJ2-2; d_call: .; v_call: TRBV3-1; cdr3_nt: TGTGCCAGCAGCCCCCTGGGGGGCGCTGGCACCGGGGAGCTGTTTTTT; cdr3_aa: CASSPLGGAGTGELFF
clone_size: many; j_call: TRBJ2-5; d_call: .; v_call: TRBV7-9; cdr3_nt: TGTGCCAGCAGCTTAGCGGAGGGGGGGCAAGAGACCCAGTACTTC; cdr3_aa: CASSLAEGGQETQYF
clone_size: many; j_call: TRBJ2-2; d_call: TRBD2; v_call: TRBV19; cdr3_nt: TGTGCCAGTAGTATAGGTGGGACTAGCGGGGCGAACACCGGGGAGCTGTTTTTT; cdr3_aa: CASSIGGTSGANTGELFF
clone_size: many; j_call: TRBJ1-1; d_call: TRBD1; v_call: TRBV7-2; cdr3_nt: TGTGCCAGCAGCCCCTCCCGGGACAGAGACACTGAAGCTTTCTTT; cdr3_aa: CASSPSRDRDTEAFF
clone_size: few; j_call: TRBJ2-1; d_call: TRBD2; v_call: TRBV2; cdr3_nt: TGTGCCAGCAGTGGTGGACTAGCGGGGGAGCAGTTCTTC; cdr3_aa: CASSGGLAGEQFF
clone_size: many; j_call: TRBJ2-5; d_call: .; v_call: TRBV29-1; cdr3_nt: TGCAGCACGACAGCCCCGGGACCGGGGGAGACCCAGTACTTC; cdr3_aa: CSTTAPGPGETQYF
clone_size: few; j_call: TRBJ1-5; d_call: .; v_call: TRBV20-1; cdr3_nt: TGCAGTGTTTGGACGATAGGAAGCAATCAGCCCCAGCATTTT; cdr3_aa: CSVWTIGSNQPQHF
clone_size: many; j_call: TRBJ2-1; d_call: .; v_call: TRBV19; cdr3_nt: TGTGCCAGTAGAAGGGGGACCCAGGGCGATGAGCAGTTCTTC; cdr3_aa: CASRRGTQGDEQFF
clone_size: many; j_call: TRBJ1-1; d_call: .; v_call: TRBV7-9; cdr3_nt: TGTGCCAGCAGCATTACGGACGGGACTGAAGCTTTCTTT; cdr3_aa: CASSITDGTEAFF
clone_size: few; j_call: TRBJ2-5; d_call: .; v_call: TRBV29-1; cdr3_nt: TGCAGCGCTGACTACCAGGGAGAGACCCAGTACTTC; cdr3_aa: CSADYQGETQYF
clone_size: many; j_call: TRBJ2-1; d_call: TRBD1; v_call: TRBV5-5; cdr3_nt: TGTGCCAGCAGCTTGGGCTGGACAGGGATCAATGAGCAGTTCTTC; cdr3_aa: CASSLGWTGINEQFF
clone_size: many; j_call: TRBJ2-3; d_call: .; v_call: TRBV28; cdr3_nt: TGTGCCAGCAGTGGGGGATACACAGATACGCAGTATTTT; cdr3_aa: CASSGGYTDTQYF
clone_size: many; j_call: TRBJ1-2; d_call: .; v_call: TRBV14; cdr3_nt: TGTGCCAGCAGCCAAGTCGGGTCGGGCTACACCTTC; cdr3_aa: CASSQVGSGYTF
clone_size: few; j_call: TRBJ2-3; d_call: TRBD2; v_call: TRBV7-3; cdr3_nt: TGTGCCAGCAGCCCGTGGCGCGGGACTAGCGGCACAGATACGCAGTATTTT; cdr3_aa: CASSPWRGTSGTDTQYF
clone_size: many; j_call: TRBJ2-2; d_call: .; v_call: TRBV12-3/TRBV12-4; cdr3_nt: TGTGCCAGCAGTCCCCTCAGAACGAACACCGGGGAGCTGTTTTTT; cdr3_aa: CASSPLRTNTGELFF